The sequence of this T cell receptor (beta chain) was determined in a study of CD8 T cells in ankylosing spondylitis. Worth noting for this clonotype: Its antigen is as yet unknown.

General study results and limits: Disease-linked clones bore a CD8+ phenotype, appearing relatively rarely in peripheral blood. A TCR beta motif of several highly homologous variants seemed to mark ankylosing spondylitis blood. Reported data indicate significant enrichment of disease-linked clones within matched ankylosing spondylitis synovial fluid. Reactive arthritis synovial fluid and blood were previously reported to contain some motif variants.

Quantitative 5'-RACE with molecular barcodes generated TCR beta libraries. TCRdb called the 5' RACE reads again in MiXCR, with one record for every CDR3 protein. Found here are about 750,000 distinct CDR3 sequences, 19% of them singletons; the top ten hold under 20%. The CDR3 consists of 15 residues. Trimming removed 0 bases from V and 1 base from J, with 9 bases in between. Germline V lookup: CDR1 MGHRA, CDR2 YSYEKL. This receptor was obtained from a male donor with ankylosing spondylitis. The V and J genes are TRBV4-1 and TRBJ1-1; D unclear. The sequenced sample consisted of blood, either unsorted or a sorted T cell fraction (not recorded which). CDR3 sequence (DNA): TGCGCCAGCAGCCAAGATCTGGTGTGGAACACTGAAGCTTTCTTT. Translating gives CASSQDLVWNTEAFF.